This T cell receptor (beta chain) was retrieved from a study of shared clonotypes between healthy human individuals. The trim removed 3 bases at V and 3 bases at J, leaving 2 bases unmatched. The CDR3 sequence is 14 residues long. Germline CDR1 is MDHEN and CDR2 is SYDVKM. Several immunoSEQ plates received, in even portions, the genomic DNA of each subset. It was about 0.3 ug DNA, about 33,000 T cell genomes, that went into each replicate PCR of unsorted PBMC. Clones were read by immunoSEQ multiplex PCR, and TCRdb kept only the in-frame ones, dropping some. The sample lists 520,000 or so clones, less than 85% seen once, with approximately 13% in the top ten. Unsorted samples relied on 80 million to 90 million PBMCs, which served as the source of genomic DNA.

What was sequenced was PBMCs. The V and J genes are TRBV28 and TRBJ1-3, with 7 bases that match TRBD1. This TCR was recovered from a woman aged 40 to 49 in good health. Some clones in this sample may be carry-over from other donors' samples. The CDR3 DNA follows: TGTGCCAGCAGTTTGAACAGGGGTGGAAACACCATATATTTT. Its protein product is CASSLNRGGNTIYF.